The T cell receptor (beta chain) described here comes from a study of human T cells and chemical hapten exposure. Time point described: healthy volunteer bleed at 2 weeks. Total RNA was isolated from whole blood that had not been fractionated. Trimming took 4 bases from V and 5 from J; bases not matched to a gene: 10. Germline loops: CDR1 SGHRS, CDR2 YFSETQ. This CDR3 is 16 amino acids long. One entry per CDR3 protein results from TCRdb running MiXCR on the RACE reads. The sample has roughly 130,000 distinct CDR3 sequences, around 8.2% seen once; the top ten hold around 1.9%. The rearrangement joins TRBV5-1 to TRBJ1-1; TRBD1 agrees at 11 bases. Sample: whole blood. This receptor was obtained from a male donor in good health. Some clones in this sample may be carry-over from other donors' samples. CDR3 nucleotides: TGCGCCAGCAGCCCCGGGACAGGGGGTTGGACTACTGAAGCTTTCTTT. This encodes CASSPGTGGWTTEAFF.